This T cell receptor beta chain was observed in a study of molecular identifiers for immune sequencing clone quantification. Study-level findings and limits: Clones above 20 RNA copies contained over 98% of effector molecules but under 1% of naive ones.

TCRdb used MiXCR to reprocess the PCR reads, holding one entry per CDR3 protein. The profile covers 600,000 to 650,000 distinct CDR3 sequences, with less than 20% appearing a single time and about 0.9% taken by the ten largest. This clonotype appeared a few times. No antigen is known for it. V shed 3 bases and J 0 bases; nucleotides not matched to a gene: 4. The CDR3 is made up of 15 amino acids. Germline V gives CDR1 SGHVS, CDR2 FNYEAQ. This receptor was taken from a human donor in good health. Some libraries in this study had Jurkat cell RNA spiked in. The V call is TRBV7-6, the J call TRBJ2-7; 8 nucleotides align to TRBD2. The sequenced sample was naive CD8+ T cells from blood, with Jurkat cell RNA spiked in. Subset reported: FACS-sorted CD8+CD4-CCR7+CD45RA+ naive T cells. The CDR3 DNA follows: TGTGCCAGCAGCTTGGGCGGGGGGTACTCCTACGAGCAGTACTTC. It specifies CASSLGGGYSYEQYF.